A selection of T cell receptor beta chains follows, all from one sample in a study of CD8 T cell repertoires and HIV-1 epitope variants. Here immunoSEQ multiplex PCR was the method, and the copy in TCRdb shows in-frame clones only, minus some. Of about 95,000 clones detected, more than 65% appear once; the ten largest clones hold 25% to 30%. The specimen was uncultured baseline CD8+ T cells from peripheral blood mononuclear cells (PBMCs). Every receptor here comes from a male donor with HIV. The CDR3 runs from the conserved cysteine through the conserved F or W. The D gene is left open where the match is weak. Only some rows state a clone size, as once, few, many or a class for expanded clones.

clone size: .; D gene: TRBD1; J gene: TRBJ1-1; V gene: TRBV7-7; CDR3 DNA: TGTGCCAGCAGCTTAAAACAGGGGGAACCTTTGAACACTGAAGCTTTCTTT; CDR3 protein: CASSLKQGEPLNTEAFF
clone size: many; D gene: .; J gene: TRBJ1-2; V gene: TRBV5-5; CDR3 DNA: TGTGCCAGCAGTTTAACCGGGACACCTAACTATGGCTACACCTTC; CDR3 protein: CASSLTGTPNYGYTF
clone size: .; D gene: TRBD1; J gene: TRBJ1-4; V gene: TRBV11-2; CDR3 DNA: TGTGCCAGCAGCCCACTGACAGGGCGTGAAAAACTGTTTTTT; CDR3 protein: CASSPLTGREKLFF
clone size: .; D gene: .; J gene: TRBJ1-5; V gene: TRBV6-6; CDR3 DNA: TGTGCCAGCAGCCGCGCCAAGGAGACTTGGCAGCATTTT; CDR3 protein: CASSRAKETWQHF
clone size: few; D gene: TRBD1; J gene: TRBJ1-1; V gene: TRBV7-7; CDR3 DNA: TGTGCTAGCAGCTTAGAGGGACAGGGGACCCCTGAAGCTTTCTTT; CDR3 protein: CASSLEGQGTPEAFF
clone size: .; D gene: .; J gene: TRBJ2-6; V gene: TRBV15; CDR3 DNA: TGTGCCACCAGCAGAGAAGGCAGGGGAAATGGGGCCAACGTCCTGACTTTC; CDR3 protein: CATSREGRGNGANVLTF
clone size: .; D gene: TRBD1; J gene: TRBJ1-2; V gene: TRBV5-1; CDR3 DNA: TGCGCCAGCAGCTTGGCCGAAGGACAGGCAGAAGGCTATGGCTACACCTTC; CDR3 protein: CASSLAEGQAEGYGYTF
clone size: .; D gene: .; J gene: TRBJ1-5; V gene: TRBV7-2; CDR3 DNA: TGTGCCAGCAGCCCCGTAAATCAGCCCCAGCATTTT; CDR3 protein: CASSPVNQPQHF
clone size: .; D gene: TRBD2; J gene: TRBJ2-7; V gene: TRBV27; CDR3 DNA: TGTGCCAGCAGTTTAGAGGGGACTAGTAACGAGCAGTACTTC; CDR3 protein: CASSLEGTSNEQYF
clone size: .; D gene: TRBD1; J gene: TRBJ2-7; V gene: TRBV7-8; CDR3 DNA: TGTGCCAGCAGCTTTCCCTCGGGGGGACAGGGGGCCTACGAGCAGTACTTC; CDR3 protein: CASSFPSGGQGAYEQYF
clone size: .; D gene: TRBD2; J gene: TRBJ2-5; V gene: TRBV28; CDR3 DNA: TGTGCCAGCAGTCAAACTAGCGGGGGGGCCCCCGTATCAGAGACCCAGTACTTC; CDR3 protein: CASSQTSGGAPVSETQYF
clone size: .; D gene: .; J gene: TRBJ1-4; V gene: TRBV7-2; CDR3 DNA: TGTGCCAGCAGCTTAGCGCCGGCGGAAAAACTGTTTTTT; CDR3 protein: CASSLAPAEKLFF
clone size: .; D gene: .; J gene: TRBJ1-3; V gene: TRBV28; CDR3 DNA: TGTGCCAGCAGTTTATCTTACAGTCGGCGAGCTGGAAACACCATATATTTT; CDR3 protein: CASSLSYSRRAGNTIYF
clone size: .; D gene: .; J gene: TRBJ2-3; V gene: TRBV9; CDR3 DNA: TGTGCCAGCAGCCCCCGACTAGAGTCAGATACGCAGTATTTT; CDR3 protein: CASSPRLESDTQYF
clone size: .; D gene: TRBD1; J gene: TRBJ2-3; V gene: TRBV27; CDR3 DNA: TGTGCCAGCAGTCAGTCCCGGGACAGCCCTCGCACAGATACGCAGTATTTT; CDR3 protein: CASSQSRDSPRTDTQYF
clone size: .; D gene: .; J gene: TRBJ1-4; V gene: TRBV28; CDR3 DNA: TGTGCCAGTTGGGGAAGGGGACTGGGGAATGAAAAACTGTTTTTT; CDR3 protein: CASWGRGLGNEKLFF
clone size: .; D gene: TRBD1; J gene: TRBJ2-7; V gene: TRBV7-2; CDR3 DNA: TGTGCCAGCAGCCGCCAGGGGGGACAGGGGGAAACTTACTCCTACGAGCAGTACTTC; CDR3 protein: CASSRQGGQGETYSYEQYF
clone size: few; D gene: .; J gene: TRBJ2-7; V gene: TRBV28; CDR3 DNA: TGTGCCAGCAGCCGCCCGAGACTGAGCTCCTACGAGCAGTACTTC; CDR3 protein: CASSRPRLSSYEQYF
clone size: .; D gene: TRBD2; J gene: TRBJ2-3; V gene: TRBV5-4; CDR3 DNA: TGTGCCAGCAGCTGGGGACTAGCGGGAGTAGATACGCAGTATTTT; CDR3 protein: CASSWGLAGVDTQYF
clone size: .; D gene: TRBD1; J gene: TRBJ2-7; V gene: TRBV6-5; CDR3 DNA: TGTGCCAGCAGTTATCATGGGACAGTTTCCGAGCAGTACTTC; CDR3 protein: CASSYHGTVSEQYF
clone size: many; D gene: TRBD1; J gene: TRBJ2-7; V gene: TRBV19; CDR3 DNA: TGTGCCAGTAGCCAAGGGACAGCAAGCTCCTACGAGCAGTACTTC; CDR3 protein: CASSQGTASSYEQYF
clone size: .; D gene: .; J gene: TRBJ2-7; V gene: TRBV5-1; CDR3 DNA: TGCGCCAGCAGCTCACTCGGGGGGCCAGACGAGCAGTACTTC; CDR3 protein: CASSSLGGPDEQYF
clone size: .; D gene: .; J gene: TRBJ2-7; V gene: TRBV6-6; CDR3 DNA: TGTGCCACTTGCCCGGGCGGCTACGAGCAGTACTTC; CDR3 protein: CATCPGGYEQYF
clone size: few; D gene: .; J gene: TRBJ2-1; V gene: TRBV20-1; CDR3 DNA: TGCAGTGCTAGAGGGCACAATGAGCAGTTCTTC; CDR3 protein: CSARGHNEQFF
clone size: .; D gene: TRBD1; J gene: TRBJ1-4; V gene: TRBV4-2; CDR3 DNA: TGTGCCAGCAGCCAAGATCGGGACAGGGCGAGAAAACTGTTTTTT; CDR3 protein: CASSQDRDRARKLFF
clone size: few; D gene: TRBD1; J gene: TRBJ2-7; V gene: TRBV28; CDR3 DNA: TGTGCCAGCAGTTTATATCGCGACAGGGCCTACGAGCAGTACTTC; CDR3 protein: CASSLYRDRAYEQYF
clone size: .; D gene: .; J gene: TRBJ1-5; V gene: TRBV2; CDR3 DNA: TGTGCCAGCAGGCGGGACAGCAATCAGCCCCAGCATTTT; CDR3 protein: CASRRDSNQPQHF
clone size: .; D gene: .; J gene: TRBJ1-6; V gene: TRBV25-1; CDR3 DNA: TGTGCCAGCAAAGGCCAAGGGGATAATTCACCCCTCCACTTT; CDR3 protein: CASKGQGDNSPLHF
clone size: .; D gene: .; J gene: TRBJ1-4; V gene: TRBV14; CDR3 DNA: TGTGCCAGCAGCCAAGGACAGCAAAAACTGTTTTTT; CDR3 protein: CASSQGQQKLFF
clone size: .; D gene: .; J gene: TRBJ2-7; V gene: TRBV28; CDR3 DNA: TGTGCCAGCAGTTTATGGGACTTCCCCGAGCAGTACTTC; CDR3 protein: CASSLWDFPEQYF
clone size: many; D gene: .; J gene: TRBJ2-5; V gene: TRBV9; CDR3 DNA: TGTGCCAGCACCAGCCCGAGGACCCAGTACTTC; CDR3 protein: CASTSPRTQYF
clone size: .; D gene: .; J gene: TRBJ1-1; V gene: TRBV27; CDR3 DNA: TGTGCCAGCAGTTTACGGGGGGACGGCACTGAAGCTTTCTTT; CDR3 protein: CASSLRGDGTEAFF
clone size: .; D gene: TRBD2; J gene: TRBJ2-2; V gene: TRBV4-2; CDR3 DNA: TGTGCCAGCAGCCAAGATTCGCTAGCGGGGGGCACCGGGGAGCTGTTTTTT; CDR3 protein: CASSQDSLAGGTGELFF
clone size: .; D gene: TRBD2; J gene: TRBJ2-3; V gene: TRBV13; CDR3 DNA: TGTGCCAGCAGCTTAAGCGGGGGGTTTAGCACAGATACGCAGTATTTT; CDR3 protein: CASSLSGGFSTDTQYF
clone size: .; D gene: TRBD1; J gene: TRBJ2-7; V gene: TRBV5-1; CDR3 DNA: TGCGCCAGCAGCTTGACAGGGGAAGAGCAGTACTTC; CDR3 protein: CASSLTGEEQYF
clone size: .; D gene: .; J gene: TRBJ2-1; V gene: TRBV2; CDR3 DNA: TGTGCCAGCGGGGGCGACTCCTACAATGAGCAGTTCTTC; CDR3 protein: CASGGDSYNEQFF
clone size: .; D gene: .; J gene: TRBJ1-2; V gene: TRBV15; CDR3 DNA: TGTGCCACCAGCGCAATAGACGACGAAGTTAATGGGGATGGCTACACCTTC; CDR3 protein: CATSAIDDEVNGDGYTF
clone size: .; D gene: TRBD1; J gene: TRBJ2-1; V gene: TRBV10-1; CDR3 DNA: TGCGCCAGCAGTGCCGGGACAGGGGGTTCCTACAATGAGCAGTTCTTC; CDR3 protein: CASSAGTGGSYNEQFF
clone size: .; D gene: .; J gene: TRBJ2-5; V gene: TRBV29-1; CDR3 DNA: TGCAGCGTTGTAGAAAAAGAGACCCAGTACTTC; CDR3 protein: CSVVEKETQYF
clone size: many; D gene: .; J gene: TRBJ2-2; V gene: TRBV29-1; CDR3 DNA: TGCAGCGTTGTTGCGGCGGCTAGCGAAGGCGGGGAGCTGTTTTTT; CDR3 protein: CSVVAAASEGGELFF
clone size: .; D gene: .; J gene: TRBJ2-1; V gene: TRBV6-5; CDR3 DNA: TGTGCCAGCATGGGGCGTCCGGGGTACAATGAGCAGTTCTTC; CDR3 protein: CASMGRPGYNEQFF
clone size: .; D gene: TRBD1; J gene: TRBJ2-1; V gene: TRBV7-9; CDR3 DNA: TGTGCCAGCAGCTCAGGGACAGTTAATGAGCAGTTCTTC; CDR3 protein: CASSSGTVNEQFF
clone size: many; D gene: TRBD2; J gene: TRBJ2-7; V gene: TRBV2; CDR3 DNA: TGTGCCAGCAGTACGGGACTAGCGGGAGTGGGCGCCTCCGAGCAGTACTTC; CDR3 protein: CASSTGLAGVGASEQYF
clone size: few; D gene: TRBD1; J gene: TRBJ1-2; V gene: TRBV9; CDR3 DNA: TGTGCCAGCAGCGTAGGTCCCGGGACAGGGGATGGCTACACCTTC; CDR3 protein: CASSVGPGTGDGYTF
clone size: .; D gene: .; J gene: TRBJ2-2; V gene: TRBV28; CDR3 DNA: TGTGCCAGCAGTTTATTTGGGGAGAACACCGGGGAGCTGTTTTTT; CDR3 protein: CASSLFGENTGELFF
clone size: .; D gene: .; J gene: TRBJ2-6; V gene: TRBV7-9; CDR3 DNA: TGTGCCAGCAGCTTGCCCCGGGGAGCCGGGGCCAACGTCCTGACTTTC; CDR3 protein: CASSLPRGAGANVLTF
clone size: .; D gene: .; J gene: TRBJ2-5; V gene: TRBV28; CDR3 DNA: TGTGCCAGCAGTTTACCGACAGGGACTTTGACCCAGTACTTC; CDR3 protein: CASSLPTGTLTQYF
clone size: .; D gene: TRBD2; J gene: TRBJ2-2; V gene: TRBV29-1; CDR3 DNA: TGCAGCGTTGGGACTAGCGGGAGTGATACCGGGGAGCTGTTTTTT; CDR3 protein: CSVGTSGSDTGELFF
clone size: .; D gene: .; J gene: TRBJ2-7; V gene: TRBV29-1; CDR3 DNA: TGCAGCGTTGTAGGTACTACCTACGAGCAGTACTTC; CDR3 protein: CSVVGTTYEQYF
clone size: .; D gene: TRBD2; J gene: TRBJ2-7; V gene: TRBV5-4; CDR3 DNA: TGTGCCAGCAGCGGCGGACTAGGGACGGGAAATAGGTACGAGCAGTACTTC; CDR3 protein: CASSGGLGTGNRYEQYF
clone size: few; D gene: TRBD1; J gene: TRBJ1-2; V gene: TRBV19; CDR3 DNA: TGTGCCGCGGGGACAGACTTCTATGGCTACACCTTC; CDR3 protein: CAAGTDFYGYTF
clone size: .; D gene: .; J gene: TRBJ2-2; V gene: TRBV5-1; CDR3 DNA: TGCGCCAGCAGCATTACAGGTTACACCGGGGAGCTGTTTTTT; CDR3 protein: CASSITGYTGELFF